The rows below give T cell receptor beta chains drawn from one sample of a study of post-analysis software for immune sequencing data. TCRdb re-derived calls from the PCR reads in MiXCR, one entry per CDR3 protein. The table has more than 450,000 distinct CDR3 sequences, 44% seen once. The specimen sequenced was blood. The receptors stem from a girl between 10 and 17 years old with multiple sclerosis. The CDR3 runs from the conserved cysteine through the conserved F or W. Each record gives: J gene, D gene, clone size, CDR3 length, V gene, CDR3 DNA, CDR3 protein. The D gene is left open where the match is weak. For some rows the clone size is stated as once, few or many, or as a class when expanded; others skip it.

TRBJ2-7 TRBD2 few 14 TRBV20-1 TGCAGTGCTAGAGTAGCGGGCCTAGGTTCGGAGCAGTACTTC CSARVAGLGSEQYF
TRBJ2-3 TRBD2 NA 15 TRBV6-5 TGTGCCAGCAGTTTATTCGGGGGGTTGACAGATACGCAGTATTTT CASSLFGGLTDTQYF
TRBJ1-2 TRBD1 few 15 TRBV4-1 TGCGCCAGCAGCCGGAATTGGGGACAGGGAGATGGCTACACCTTC CASSRNWGQGDGYTF
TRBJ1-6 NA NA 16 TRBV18 TGTGCCAGCTCTCCGACGTTTGGAGGGCGGGAATCACCCCTCCACTTT CASSPTFGGRESPLHF
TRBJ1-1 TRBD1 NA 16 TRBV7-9 TGTGCCAGCAGCTTTTCCGGGACAGGGGTGAACACTGAAGCTTTCTTT CASSFSGTGVNTEAFF
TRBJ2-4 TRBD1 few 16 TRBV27 TGTGCCAGCAGTCGGGCCTATGACAGGGTAGGGGACATTCAGTACTTC CASSRAYDRVGDIQYF
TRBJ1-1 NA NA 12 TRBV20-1 TGCAGTGCTAGCCGGGGGCAAACTGAAGCTTTCTTT CSASRGQTEAFF
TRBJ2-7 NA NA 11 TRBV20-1 TGCAGGGCGGACAGCTCCTACGAGCAGTACTTC CRADSSYEQYF
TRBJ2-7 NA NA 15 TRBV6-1 TGTGCCAGCAGTGAAATTCGAGGGGCGGTGGACGAGCAGTACTTC CASSEIRGAVDEQYF
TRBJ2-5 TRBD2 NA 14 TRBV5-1 TGCGCCAGCTACAGGACTAGCGGGCAAGAGACCCAGTACTTC CASYRTSGQETQYF
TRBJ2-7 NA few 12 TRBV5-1 TGCGCCAGCAGTCTCACTGAATACGAGCAGTACTTC CASSLTEYEQYF
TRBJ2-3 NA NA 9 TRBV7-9 TGTGCCATCACAGATACGCAGTATTTT CAITDTQYF
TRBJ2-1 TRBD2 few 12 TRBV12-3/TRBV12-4 TGTGCCAGCAGTTTAGCACTAGCGGAGCAGTTCTTC CASSLALAEQFF
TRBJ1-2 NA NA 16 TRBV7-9 TGTGCCAGCAGCTTAGATGGGGTCCGGGAGTACTATGGCTACACCTTC CASSLDGVREYYGYTF
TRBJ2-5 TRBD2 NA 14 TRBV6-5 TGTGCCAGCAGTTACGGGGGGGTTCAAGAGACCCAGTACTTC CASSYGGVQETQYF
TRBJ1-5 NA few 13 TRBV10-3 TGTGCCACCACGGGGGAGAGCGGTCAGCCCCAGCATTTT CATTGESGQPQHF
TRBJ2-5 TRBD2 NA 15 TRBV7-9 TGTGCCAGCAGCCCGGGACTAGCGACCTCAGAGACCCAGTACTTC CASSPGLATSETQYF
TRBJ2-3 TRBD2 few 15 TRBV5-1 TGCGCCAGCAGCTTGGTGGAGGGGAGGGCAGATACGCAGTATTTT CASSLVEGRADTQYF
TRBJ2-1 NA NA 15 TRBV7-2 TGTGCCAGCAGCTTACGACAGAGCTCCTACAATGAGCAGTGCTTC CASSLRQSSYNEQCF
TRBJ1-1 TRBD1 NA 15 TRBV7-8 TGTGCCAGCAGCTGGGACAGGGCGTCAGGCACTGAAGCTTTCTTT CASSWDRASGTEAFF
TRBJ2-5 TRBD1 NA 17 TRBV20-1 TGCAGTGCTATCGGGGGACAGGGCCACGCGGGTGGGGAGACCCAGTACTTC CSAIGGQGHAGGETQYF
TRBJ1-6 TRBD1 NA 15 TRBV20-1 TGCAGTGCTTCAGGGACAGGCCGTTATAATTCACCGCTCCACTTT CSASGTGRYNSPLHF
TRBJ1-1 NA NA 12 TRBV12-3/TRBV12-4 TGTGCCAGCGCCCAAGGGGGGTTTGAAGCTTTCTTT CASAQGGFEAFF
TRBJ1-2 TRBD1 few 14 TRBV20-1 TGCAGTGCCGTAACGGGACAGTCTAACTATGGCTACACCTTC CSAVTGQSNYGYTF
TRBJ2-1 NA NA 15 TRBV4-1 TGCGCCAGCAGCCCCTTCCTCAGCTCCTACAATGAGCAGTTCTTC CASSPFLSSYNEQFF
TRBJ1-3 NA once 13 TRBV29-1 TGCAGCGTGAGGCGGGGGCGAGGAAACACCATATATTTT CSVRRGRGNTIYF
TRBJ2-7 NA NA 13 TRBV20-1 TGCAGTGCTAACAAGGCAGGGATTCGCGAGCAGTACTTC CSANKAGIREQYF
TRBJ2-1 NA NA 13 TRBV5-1 TGCGCCAGCAGCTCAGGTCCCGCGGGTGAGCAGTTCTTC CASSSGPAGEQFF
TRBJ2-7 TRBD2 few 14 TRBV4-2 TGTGCCAGCAGGCGACTAGCCTTCTCCTACGAGCAGTACTTC CASRRLAFSYEQYF
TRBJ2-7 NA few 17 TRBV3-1 TGTGCCAGCAGCCAAGGGTCCAGAGACCAGCGGCCCTACGAGCAGTACTTC CASSQGSRDQRPYEQYF
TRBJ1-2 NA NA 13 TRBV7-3 TGTGCCAGCAGCTACCAGGGAGGGAGCGGCTACACCTTC CASSYQGGSGYTF
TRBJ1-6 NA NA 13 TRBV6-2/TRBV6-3 TGTGCCAGCAGTTCCAGAGAAGGTTCACCCCTCCACTTT CASSSREGSPLHF
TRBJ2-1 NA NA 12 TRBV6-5 TGTGCCAGCGCTAAGGGCAGAAATGAGCAGTTCTTC CASAKGRNEQFF
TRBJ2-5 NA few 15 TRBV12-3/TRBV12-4 TGTGCCAGCAGTTTACCCACTAGCTTTCAAGAGACCCAGTACTTC CASSLPTSFQETQYF
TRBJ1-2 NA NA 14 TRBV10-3 TGTGCCATCAGGGTCATATCCTTAGGGTATGGCTACACCTTC CAIRVISLGYGYTF
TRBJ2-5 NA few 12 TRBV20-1 TGCAGTGCTAGAGTACCAGGGCAGACCCAGTACTTC CSARVPGQTQYF
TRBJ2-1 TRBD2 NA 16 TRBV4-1 TGCGCCAGCAGCCAAGATTGGGCTAGCGGTTACAATGAGCAGTTCTTC CASSQDWASGYNEQFF
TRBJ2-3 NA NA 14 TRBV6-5 TGTGCCAGCAGTGGGAGAGGGGGGGATGGTACGCAGTATTTT CASSGRGGDGTQYF
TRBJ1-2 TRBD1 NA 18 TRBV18 TGTGCCAGCTCACCAAGATTGGGACAGGGGGCAAGTCGGTATGGCTACACCTTC CASSPRLGQGASRYGYTF
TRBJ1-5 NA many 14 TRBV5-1 TGCGCCAGCAGCTTGGGCTATAGCAATCAGCCCCAGCATTTT CASSLGYSNQPQHF
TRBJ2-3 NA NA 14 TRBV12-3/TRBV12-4 TGTGCCAGCAGTTCCGGGACCAGAACAGATACGCAGTATTTT CASSSGTRTDTQYF
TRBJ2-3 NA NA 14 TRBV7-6 TGTGCCAGCAGCTCAATCTCAGGGTACGATACGCAGTATTTT CASSSISGYDTQYF
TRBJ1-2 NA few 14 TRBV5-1 TGCGCCAGCAGCTCCCGCGGGGTGGCCTATGGCTACACCTTC CASSSRGVAYGYTF
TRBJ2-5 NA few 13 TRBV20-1 TGCAGTGCTAGAGACCGCACCCGAGAGACCCAGTACTTC CSARDRTRETQYF
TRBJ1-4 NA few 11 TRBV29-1 TGCAGCGTTTATGACAGTGAAAAACTGTTTTTT CSVYDSEKLFF
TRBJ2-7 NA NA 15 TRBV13 TGTGCCAGCAGCCCCCGGGGCGGGGATTCCTACGAGCAGTACTTC CASSPRGGDSYEQYF
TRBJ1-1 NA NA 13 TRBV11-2 TGTGCCAGCAGCTACGTGAGTGGCACTGAAGCTTTCTTT CASSYVSGTEAFF
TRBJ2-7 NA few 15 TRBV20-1 TGCAGTGCTAGAGATCTTGCCCTCGGAGACTACGAGCAGTACTTC CSARDLALGDYEQYF
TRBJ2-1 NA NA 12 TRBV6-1 TGTGCCAGCAGTGAAGTTCAAGATGAGCAGTTCTTC CASSEVQDEQFF
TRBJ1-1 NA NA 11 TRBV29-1 TGCATCGGCCAGCTGAACACTGAAGCTTTCTTT CIGQLNTEAFF
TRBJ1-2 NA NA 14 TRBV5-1 TGCGCCAGCAGCCCGACCGGGACACTGGGCGGCTACACCTTC CASSPTGTLGGYTF
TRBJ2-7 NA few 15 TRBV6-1 TGTGCCAGCAGTGGACAGGAGTGGTCGAGATACGAGCAGTACTTC CASSGQEWSRYEQYF
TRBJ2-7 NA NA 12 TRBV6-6 TGTGCCAGCAGTTACTCGACCTACGAGCAGTACTTC CASSYSTYEQYF